This TCR beta chain was obtained from a study of cytomegalovirus exposure and HLA in healthy donors. On the study more broadly: The approximately 660 first-cohort repertoires shared a platform with the approximately 110 validation repertoires, as reported in a later analysis.

The study drew the donors from its approximately 120-subject validation cohort, separate from the approximately 700-subject first cohort. As to this clone: No antigen is known for it.

Regarding the study as a whole: Cytomegalovirus association was listed for 164 TCR beta chains. One later analysis, an examination of the 100 to 150 validation repertoires, found that first-cohort TCR clusters tended to co-occur in them.

The protocol was immunoSEQ multiplex PCR, while the TCRdb copy is restricted to in-frame clones and leaves out a portion. The repertoire has 220,000 or so clones, around nine tenths of them found once; the top ten carry approximately 1.1%. Sequencing was performed on PBMCs. The clonotype was recovered from a woman aged 18-29 years in good health and CMV-seronegative.

The CDR3 loop reads CASSASRVGGNEAFF. Written as DNA, the CDR3 is TGTGCCAGCAGTGCCTCAAGAGTAGGGGGCAATGAAGCTTTCTTT. The chain employs TRBV27 and TRBJ1-1; 7 nucleotides agree with TRBD1. After removal of 5 bases from V and 7 bases from J, the junction contained 13 bases not matched to a gene. CDR1 and CDR2 (germline): MNHEY, SMNVEV (reference sequence). The CDR3 has 15 amino acids.